The text below deals with one T cell receptor (beta chain). Per the authors' pipeline: Nucleated cell number was recorded as an estimate derived from reference gene primer amplification. Assay: immunoSEQ multiplex PCR; the TCRdb copy retains only in-frame clones and omits some. V, J and clone size were drawn from that table, and D and trimming were deduced from the DNA. The table has 350,000 to 550,000 clones, about 89% seen once. This CDR3 contains 13 residues. CDR1 and CDR2 from the germline V gene are SGHRS and YFSETQ. V dropped 0 bases and J dropped 6; count of bases not matched to a gene: 2. These data come from a study of blood T cell repertoires in COVID-19. Overall study: Samples of COVID-19 (acute and convalescent) were obtained from the United States, Italy and Spain. In each case, the material was cDNA or gDNA derived from T cells, B-cell-depleted T cells, or PBMCs.

This sequence joins TRBV5-1 and TRBJ2-5, with 7 bases that match TRBD1. Source material: peripheral blood. The source of this sequence is a woman in her thirties with acute or convalescent COVID-19. In nucleotides, the CDR3 is TGCGCCAGCAGCTTGGGGGACAGCAAGACCCAGTACTTC. This gives the protein CASSLGDSKTQYF.